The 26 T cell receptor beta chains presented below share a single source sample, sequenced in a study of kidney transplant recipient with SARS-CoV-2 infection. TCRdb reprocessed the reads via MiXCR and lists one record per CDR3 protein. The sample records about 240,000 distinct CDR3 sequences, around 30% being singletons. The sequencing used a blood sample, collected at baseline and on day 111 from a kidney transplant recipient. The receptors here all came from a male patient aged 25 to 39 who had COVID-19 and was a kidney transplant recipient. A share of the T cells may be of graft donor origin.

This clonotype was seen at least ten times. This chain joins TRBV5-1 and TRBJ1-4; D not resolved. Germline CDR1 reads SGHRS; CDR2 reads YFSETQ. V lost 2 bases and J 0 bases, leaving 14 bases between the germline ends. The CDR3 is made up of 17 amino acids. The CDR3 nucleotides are TGCGCCAGCAGCTTAGCCCCGGCGATTGCAACTAATGAAAAACTGTTTTTT. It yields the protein CASSLAPAIATNEKLFF.

The CDR3 region is CASSLPGGQDNEQFF. The CDR3 DNA reads as TGTGCCAGCAGTTTACCGGGGGGGCAAGACAATGAGCAGTTCTTC. The chain recombines TRBV12-3 or TRBV12-4 with TRBJ2-1, with 8 positions matching TRBD2. The CDR3 extends over 15 amino acids. Trimming cost V 2 bases and J 5 bases; bases outside gene matches: 5.

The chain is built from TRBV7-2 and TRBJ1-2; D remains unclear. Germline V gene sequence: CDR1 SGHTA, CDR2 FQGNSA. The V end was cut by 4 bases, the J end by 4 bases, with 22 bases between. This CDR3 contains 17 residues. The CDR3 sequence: CASSCRNRDGETYGYTF. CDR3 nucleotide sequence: TGTGCCAGCAGCTGTAGAAACAGAGACGGAGAGACCTATGGCTACACCTTC. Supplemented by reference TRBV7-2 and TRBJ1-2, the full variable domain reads GAGVSQSPSNKVTEKGKDVELRCDPISGHTALYWYRQSLGQGLEFLIYFQGNSAPDKSGLPSDRFSAERTGGSVSTLTIQRTQQEDSAVYLCASSCRNRDGETYGYTFGSGTRLTVV.

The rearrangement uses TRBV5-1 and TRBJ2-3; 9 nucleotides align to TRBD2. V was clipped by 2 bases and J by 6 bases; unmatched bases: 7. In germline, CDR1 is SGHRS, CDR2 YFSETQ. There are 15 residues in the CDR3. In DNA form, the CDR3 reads TGCGCCAGCAGCTTTTCTCTAGCGGGGCGGGATACGCAGTATTTT. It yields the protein CASSFSLAGRDTQYF.

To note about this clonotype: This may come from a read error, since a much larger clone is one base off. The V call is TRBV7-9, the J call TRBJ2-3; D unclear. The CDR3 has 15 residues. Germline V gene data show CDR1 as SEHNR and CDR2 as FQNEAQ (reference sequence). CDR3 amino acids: CANSLLRLSTDTQYF. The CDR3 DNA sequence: TGTGCCAACAGCTTATTGCGGTTAAGCACAGATACGCAGTATTTT.

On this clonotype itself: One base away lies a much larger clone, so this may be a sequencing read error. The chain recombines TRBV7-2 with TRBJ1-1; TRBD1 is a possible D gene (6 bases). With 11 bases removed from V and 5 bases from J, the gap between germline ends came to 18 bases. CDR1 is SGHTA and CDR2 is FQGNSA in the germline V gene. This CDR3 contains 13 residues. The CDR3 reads CAAGGQGRTEAFF. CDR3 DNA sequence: TGTGCCGCCGGAGGGCAGGGGAGGACTGAAGCTTTCTTT. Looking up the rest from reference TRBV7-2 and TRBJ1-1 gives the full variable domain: GAGVSQSPSNKVTEKGKDVELRCDPISGHTALYWYRQSLGQGLEFLIYFQGNSAPDKSGLPSDRFSAERTGGSVSTLTIQRTQQEDSAVYLCAAGGQGRTEAFFGQGTRLTVV.

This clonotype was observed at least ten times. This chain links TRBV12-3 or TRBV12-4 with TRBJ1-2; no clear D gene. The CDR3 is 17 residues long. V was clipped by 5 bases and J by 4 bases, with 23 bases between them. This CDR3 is CASSQHATAGKTYGYTF. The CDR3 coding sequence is TGTGCCAGCAGTCAACACGCCACAGCAGGAAAGACCTATGGCTACACCTTC.

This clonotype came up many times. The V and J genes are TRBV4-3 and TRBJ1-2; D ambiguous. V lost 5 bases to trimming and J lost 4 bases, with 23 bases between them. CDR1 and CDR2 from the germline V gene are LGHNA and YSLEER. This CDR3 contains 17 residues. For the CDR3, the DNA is TGCGCCAGCAGCTCTATGCAAGGACGTCGAAAGACCTATGGCTACACCTTC. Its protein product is CASSSMQGRRKTYGYTF.

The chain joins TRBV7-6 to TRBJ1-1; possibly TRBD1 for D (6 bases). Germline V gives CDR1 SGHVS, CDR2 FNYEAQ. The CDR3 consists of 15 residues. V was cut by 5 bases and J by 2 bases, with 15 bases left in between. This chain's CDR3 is CASSPLGQLNTEAFF. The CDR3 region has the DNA TGTGCCAGCAGCCCACTCGGACAGTTAAACACTGAAGCTTTCTTT.

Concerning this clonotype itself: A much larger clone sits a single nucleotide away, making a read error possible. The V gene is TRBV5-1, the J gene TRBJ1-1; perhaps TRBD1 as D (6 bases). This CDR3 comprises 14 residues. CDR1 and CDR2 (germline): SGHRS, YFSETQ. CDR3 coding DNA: TGCGCCAGCAGCTTGGATGGCAGGGGAACTGGAGCTTTCTTT. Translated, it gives CASSLDGRGTGAFF.

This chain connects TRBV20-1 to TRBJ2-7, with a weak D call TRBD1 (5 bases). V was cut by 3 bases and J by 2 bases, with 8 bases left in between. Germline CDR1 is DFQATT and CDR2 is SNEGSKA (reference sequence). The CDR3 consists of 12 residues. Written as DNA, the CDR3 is TGCAGTGCTAGGGAGACAGCCTACGAGCAGTACTTC. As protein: CSARETAYEQYF.

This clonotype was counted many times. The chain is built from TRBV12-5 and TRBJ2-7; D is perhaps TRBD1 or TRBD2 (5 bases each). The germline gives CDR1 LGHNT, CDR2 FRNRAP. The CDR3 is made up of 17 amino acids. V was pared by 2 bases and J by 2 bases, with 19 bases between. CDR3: CASGLPCRGRVTYEQYF. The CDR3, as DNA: TGTGCTAGTGGTTTGCCGTGCCGGGGCCGGGTTACCTACGAGCAGTACTTC.

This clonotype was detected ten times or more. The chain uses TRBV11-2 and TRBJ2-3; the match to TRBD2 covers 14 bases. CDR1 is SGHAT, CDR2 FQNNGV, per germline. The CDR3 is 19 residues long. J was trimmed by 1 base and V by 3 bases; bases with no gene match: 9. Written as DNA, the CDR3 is TGTGCCAGCAGCTTCCCTGGACTAGCGGGAGGTCGTGGCACAGATACGCAGTATTTT. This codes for CASSFPGLAGGRGTDTQYF.

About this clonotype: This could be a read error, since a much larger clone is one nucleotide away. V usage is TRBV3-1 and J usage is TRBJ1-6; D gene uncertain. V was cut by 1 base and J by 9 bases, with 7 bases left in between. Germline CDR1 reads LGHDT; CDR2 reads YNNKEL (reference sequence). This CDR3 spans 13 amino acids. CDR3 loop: CASSQGEGSPLHF. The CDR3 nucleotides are TGTGCCAGCAGCCAAGGAGAAGGTTCACCCCTCCACTTT.

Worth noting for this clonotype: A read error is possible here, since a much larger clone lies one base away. The DNA of the CDR3 is TGTGCCAACAGCCCGATACGGGACAGAGAGGGCTACACCTTC. Protein sequence: CANSPIRDREGYTF. The chain couples TRBV2 to TRBJ1-2, with 7 bases lining up with TRBD1. Germline trimming cut 10 bases from V and 8 bases from J; bases unmatched to any gene: 16. The length of the CDR3 is 14 residues. Germline V CDR1 and CDR2: SNHLY, FYNNEI.

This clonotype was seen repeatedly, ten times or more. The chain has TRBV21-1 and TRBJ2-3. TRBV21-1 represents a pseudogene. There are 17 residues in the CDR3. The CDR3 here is CASRSFIATVMQDTQYF. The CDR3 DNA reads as TGTGCCAGCAGATCGTTCATAGCTACAGTCATGCAAGATACGCAGTATTTT.

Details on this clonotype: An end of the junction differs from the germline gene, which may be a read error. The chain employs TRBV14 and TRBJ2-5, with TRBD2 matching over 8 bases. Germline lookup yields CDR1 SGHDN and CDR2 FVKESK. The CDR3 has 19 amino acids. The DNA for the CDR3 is TGTGCCGGCAGCCATGGCGAACTTCGGGGGGGTCCAGACCAAGAGACCCAGTACTTC. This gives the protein CAGSHGELRGGPDQETQYF.

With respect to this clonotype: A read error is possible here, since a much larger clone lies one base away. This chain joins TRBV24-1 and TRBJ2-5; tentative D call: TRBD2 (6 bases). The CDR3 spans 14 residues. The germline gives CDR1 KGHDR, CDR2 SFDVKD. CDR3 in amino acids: CAASDLTSGETQYF. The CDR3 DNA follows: TGTGCCGCCAGTGATTTGACTAGTGGGGAGACCCAGTACTTC.

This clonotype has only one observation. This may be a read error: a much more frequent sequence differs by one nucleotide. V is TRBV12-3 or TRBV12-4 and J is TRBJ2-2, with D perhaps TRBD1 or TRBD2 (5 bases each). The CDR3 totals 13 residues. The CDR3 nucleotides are TGTGCCAGCAGTTTCGCCGCCACTGGGGGGCTGTTTTTT. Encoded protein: CASSFAATGGLFF.

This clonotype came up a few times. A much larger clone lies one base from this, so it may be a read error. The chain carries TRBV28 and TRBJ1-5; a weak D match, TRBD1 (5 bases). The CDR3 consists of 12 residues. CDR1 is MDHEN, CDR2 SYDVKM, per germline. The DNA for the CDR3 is TGTACCAGCAAGTGGGGCGGTAAGCCCCAGCATTTT. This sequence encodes CTSKWGGKPQHF.

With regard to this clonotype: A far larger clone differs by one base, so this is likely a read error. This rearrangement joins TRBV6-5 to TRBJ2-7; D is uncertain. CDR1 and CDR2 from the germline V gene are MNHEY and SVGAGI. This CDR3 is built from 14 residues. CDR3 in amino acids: CAGSYVDGAYEQYF. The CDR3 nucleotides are TGTGCCGGCAGTTACGTCGACGGAGCCTACGAGCAGTACTTC.

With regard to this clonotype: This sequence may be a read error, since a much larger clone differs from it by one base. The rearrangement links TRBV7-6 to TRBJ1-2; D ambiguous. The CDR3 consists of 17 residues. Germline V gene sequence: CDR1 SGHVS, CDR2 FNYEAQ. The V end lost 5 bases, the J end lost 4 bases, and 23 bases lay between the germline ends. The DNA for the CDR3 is TGTGCCAGCAGCGCCGTCCTTGAATCTCGAAGGACCTATGGCTACACCTTC. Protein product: CASSAVLESRRTYGYTF.

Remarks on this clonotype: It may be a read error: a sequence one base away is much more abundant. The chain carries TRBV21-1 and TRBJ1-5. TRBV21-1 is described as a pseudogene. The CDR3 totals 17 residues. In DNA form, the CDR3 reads TGTGCCAGCAGCAAACTTCTAGAGGTTGACGGCAATCAGCCCCAGCATTTT. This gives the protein CASSKLLEVDGNQPQHF.

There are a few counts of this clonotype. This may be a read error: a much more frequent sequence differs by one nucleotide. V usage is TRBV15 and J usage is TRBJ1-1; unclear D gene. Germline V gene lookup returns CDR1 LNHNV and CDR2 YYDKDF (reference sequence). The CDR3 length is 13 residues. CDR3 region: CAASRDLNTEAFF. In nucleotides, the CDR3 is TGTGCCGCCAGCAGAGACCTGAACACTGAAGCTTTCTTT.

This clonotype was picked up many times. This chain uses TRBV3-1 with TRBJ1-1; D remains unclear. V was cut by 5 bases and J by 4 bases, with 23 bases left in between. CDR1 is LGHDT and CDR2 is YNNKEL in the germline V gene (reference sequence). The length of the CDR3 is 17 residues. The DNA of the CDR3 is TGTGCCAGCAGCGTTAGGCGTCCCATTTCAATTCGCACTGAAGCTTTCTTT. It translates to CASSVRRPISIRTEAFF.

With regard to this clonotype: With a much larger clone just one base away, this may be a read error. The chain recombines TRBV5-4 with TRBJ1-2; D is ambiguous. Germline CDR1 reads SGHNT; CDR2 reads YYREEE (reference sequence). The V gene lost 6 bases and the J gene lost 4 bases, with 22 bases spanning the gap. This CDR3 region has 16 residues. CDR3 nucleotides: TGTGCCAGCAAGGCGAGCGTACTAGGAAAGACCTATGGCTACACCTTC. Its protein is CASKASVLGKTYGYTF.